The 27 T cell receptor beta chains below were found in one sample sequenced in a study of blood T cell repertoires in COVID-19. Sequencing used immunoSEQ multiplex PCR; TCRdb keeps in-frame clones, though not all of them. The sample has around 200,000 clones, about 88% seen once; the top ten hold 4.5% to 5.5%. The sequenced sample was PBMCs or T cells enriched from blood (not recorded which). The receptor set was obtained from a young woman who had been exposed to COVID-19.

The chain is built from TRBV10-3 and TRBJ1-1; TRBD1 matches 10 bases. The V gene's germline CDR1 is ENHRY and CDR2 SYGVKD. V gave up 3 bases and J gave up 5 bases; unmatched junction bases: 9. The CDR3 has 16 amino acids. The CDR3 loop reads CAISENDRGLGTEAFF. CDR3 bases: TGTGCCATCAGTGAAAACGACAGGGGGCTGGGGACTGAAGCTTTCTTT.

V and J are TRBV7-9 and TRBJ2-1; no clear D gene. CDR3 length equals 14 residues. Looked up from germline, CDR1 is SEHNR and CDR2 is FQNEAQ (reference sequence). V was pared by 2 bases and J by 5 bases, with 10 bases between. The CDR3 sequence: CASSLSGLNNEQFF. In DNA, the CDR3 is TGTGCCAGCAGCTTATCGGGTCTAAACAATGAGCAGTTCTTC.

The J gene is TRBJ1-1, the V gene TRBV25-1; a possible D gene is TRBD1 (6 bases). This CDR3 comprises 16 residues. Trimming shortened V by 0 bases and J by 0 bases, and 11 bases separated the two germline ends. Germline V gene lookup returns CDR1 MGHDK and CDR2 SYGVNS. For the CDR3, the DNA is TGTGCCAGCAGTGAATATGGGGGCAGATTGAACACTGAAGCTTTCTTT. As protein: CASSEYGGRLNTEAFF.

The chain combines TRBV5-1 with TRBJ1-2; D ambiguous. This CDR3 comprises 14 residues. V lost 0 bases and J 4 bases, leaving 10 bases between the germline ends. Germline V gene lookup returns CDR1 SGHRS and CDR2 YFSETQ. CDR3 bases: TGCGCCAGCAGCTTGGATGCAGGCCTCTATGGCTACACCTTC. Translating it yields CASSLDAGLYGYTF.

This clone was detected only a few times. The CDR3 DNA reads TGTGCCAGCAGCCCCGGACAGGGCAGGACCGGGGAGCTGTTTTTT. Its protein product is CASSPGQGRTGELFF. The V gene is TRBV9, the J gene TRBJ2-2; TRBD1 agrees at 8 bases. J gave up 5 bases and V 4 bases, and 7 bases lay outside the gene matches. The CDR3 has 15 residues. CDR1 is SGDLS and CDR2 is YYNGEE in the germline V gene.

The rearrangement links TRBV9 to TRBJ1-4, with a possible D match to TRBD1 (6 bases). Trimming took off 0 bases at V and 8 bases at J, with 17 bases between the two ends. Looked up from germline, CDR1 is SGDLS and CDR2 is YYNGEE. CDR3 length equals 16 residues. CDR3 sequence reads: CASSVARGGHGEKLFF. The DNA for the CDR3 is TGTGCCAGCAGCGTAGCTAGGGGGGGACACGGCGAAAAACTGTTTTTT.

In its sample, this clone was seen a few times. The chain combines TRBV24-1 with TRBJ1-2, with TRBD1 identical over 9 bases. There are 14 residues in the CDR3. The germline V gene has CDR1 KGHDR and CDR2 SFDVKD. J gave up 5 bases and V 3 bases, and 3 bases lay outside the gene matches. The CDR3 spells CATSDPGTGYGYTF. The CDR3, as DNA: TGTGCCACCAGTGATCCCGGGACAGGGTATGGCTACACCTTC.

This sequence joins TRBV24-1 and TRBJ1-5, with a tentative D call TRBD1 (6 bases). The length of the CDR3 is 16 residues. Germline V gives CDR1 KGHDR, CDR2 SFDVKD. V lost 2 bases to trimming and J lost 3 bases, with 13 bases between them. The CDR3 DNA sequence: TGTGCCACCAGTGATTCACAGGGATATAACAATCAGCCCCAGCATTTT. This gives the protein CATSDSQGYNNQPQHF.

The chain links TRBV19 to TRBJ2-7; 10 positions agree with TRBD1. The V and J ends lost 10 bases and 5 bases, in that order; junction bases with no gene match: 8. The germline gives CDR1 LNHDA, CDR2 SQIVND (reference sequence). CDR3 length equals 13 residues. As DNA, the CDR3 is TGTGCCACCAAGGGACAGGGGTTCGACGAGCAGTACTTC. This sequence encodes CATKGQGFDEQYF.

The chain is built from TRBV9 and TRBJ1-1, with a tentative D call TRBD1 (5 bases). From germline, CDR1 is SGDLS and CDR2 YYNGEE. The V end lost 0 bases, the J end lost 1 base, and 13 bases lay between the germline ends. The CDR3 has 16 residues. CDR3 residues: CASSVGGVPANTEAFF. The CDR3 DNA follows: TGTGCCAGCAGCGTAGGGGGGGTCCCGGCGAACACTGAAGCTTTCTTT.

This clone was counted once. The chain links TRBV18 to TRBJ1-3, with D maybe TRBD1 (5 bases). The germline V and J ends were trimmed by 3 bases and 4 bases, with 13 bases remaining between them. The CDR3 contains 15 residues. The germline CDR1 and CDR2 sequences are KGHSH and LQKENI. In DNA, the CDR3 is TGTGCCAGCTCACCCAATCAGGGTGACGGAAACACCATATATTTT. Translated, it gives CASSPNQGDGNTIYF.

This chain links TRBV6-5 with TRBJ2-6; D uncertain. The CDR3 runs 15 residues. Germline V gene lookup returns CDR1 MNHEY and CDR2 SVGAGI. Deletions cut 5 bases from V and 0 bases from J, with 8 bases between. The chain's CDR3 is CASSPINSGANVLTF. CDR3 coding DNA: TGTGCCAGCAGTCCAATCAACTCTGGGGCCAACGTCCTGACTTTC.

This chain uses TRBV9 with TRBJ2-3; 8 nucleotides match TRBD2. Germline V CDR1 and CDR2: SGDLS, YYNGEE. The CDR3 extends over 15 amino acids. With V trimmed by 0 bases and J by 6 bases, 6 bases remained unmatched. CDR3 loop: CASSVGLAGYDTQYF. DNA for the CDR3: TGTGCCAGCAGCGTAGGTCTAGCGGGTTACGATACGCAGTATTTT.

The chain recombines TRBV10-3 with TRBJ2-5; TRBD2 is a possible D gene (7 bases). Trimming shortened V by 5 bases and J by 1 base, and 14 bases separated the two germline ends. The CDR3 is made up of 15 amino acids. Germline CDR1 is ENHRY and CDR2 is SYGVKD. DNA of the CDR3: TGTGCCATCAGTCCCAGTCGGGGGGCCCAAGAGACCCAGTACTTC. Translated: CAISPSRGAQETQYF.

There are a few counts of this clone. This sequence joins TRBV10-3 and TRBJ1-1, with D perhaps matching TRBD1 (6 bases). The CDR3 sequence is 14 residues long. Between the trimmed V and J ends, which lost 3 bases and 3 bases, there was a span of 11 bases. The germline V gene has CDR1 ENHRY and CDR2 SYGVKD. DNA for the CDR3: TGTGCCATCAGTGAAGCAGGGGCAGACACTGAAGCTTTCTTT. It yields the protein CAISEAGADTEAFF.

The genes are TRBV27 and TRBJ1-6, with D possibly matching TRBD1 (5 bases). Trimming stripped 6 bases from V and 5 bases from J, with 17 bases between. The CDR3 sequence is 16 residues long. Germline loops: CDR1 MNHEY, CDR2 SMNVEV (reference sequence). CDR3 sequence (DNA): TGTGCCAGCAGATTCAAGTTAGGACACCATAATTCACCCCTCCACTTT. Its protein product is CASRFKLGHHNSPLHF.

V gene TRBV11-3 combines with J gene TRBJ1-4; TRBD1 is a possible D gene (6 bases). The CDR3 length is 14 residues. CDR1 and CDR2 from the germline V gene are SGHNT and YENEEA. V lost 5 bases and J lost 4, with 11 bases in between. CDR3 sequence reads: CASSLDRHNEKLFF. The CDR3 bases are TGTGCCAGCAGCCTGGACAGACATAATGAAAAACTGTTTTTT.

The chain employs TRBV7-8 and TRBJ1-5, with D possibly TRBD1 on 6 matching bases. Germline V lookup: CDR1 SGHVS, CDR2 FQNEAQ. The CDR3 sequence is 17 residues long. With 3 bases removed from V and 4 bases from J, the gap between germline ends came to 19 bases. In DNA form, the CDR3 reads TGTGCCAGCAGCTTTGACCCCGACAGGCCTAATAATCAGCCCCAGCATTTT. This gives the protein CASSFDPDRPNNQPQHF.

The chain links TRBV18 to TRBJ1-2; TRBD1 aligns across 8 bases. This CDR3 is 15 amino acids long. Germline assignment: CDR1 KGHSH and CDR2 LQKENI. The J segment lost 6 bases and the V segment lost 3 bases, leaving 9 bases of the junction unmatched. In DNA, the CDR3 is TGTGCCAGCTCACCTCGGGACAGGCCTCCACATGGCTACACCTTC. Translated, it gives CASSPRDRPPHGYTF.

The V call is TRBV27, the J call TRBJ2-6; 10 nucleotides match TRBD1. In germline, CDR1 is MNHEY, CDR2 SMNVEV (reference sequence). The CDR3 loop spans 17 amino acids. Unmatched junction bases numbered 8, after V lost 5 bases and J lost 4 bases. CDR3 amino acids: CASSPRGQGVGANVLTF. The CDR3, as DNA: TGTGCCAGCAGTCCCCGAGGACAGGGGGTAGGGGCCAACGTCCTGACTTTC.

The J gene is TRBJ1-1, the V gene TRBV6-5; no clear D gene. V was cut by 6 bases and J by 2 bases, with 13 bases left in between. CDR1 is MNHEY and CDR2 is SVGAGI in the germline V gene. This CDR3 region has 14 residues. DNA for the CDR3: TGTGCCAGCAGCCTCGGGAACGGAAACACTGAAGCTTTCTTT. Its protein is CASSLGNGNTEAFF.

The J gene is TRBJ1-4, the V gene TRBV30; no definite D call. V gave up 0 bases and J gave up 7 bases, with 12 bases separating them. The CDR3 covers 14 residues. The germline V gene has CDR1 GTSNPN and CDR2 SVGIG (reference sequence). In DNA, the CDR3 is TGTGCCTGGAGTGTCGGACTACCTACTGAAAAACTGTTTTTT. Protein: CAWSVGLPTEKLFF.

The chain has TRBV28 and TRBJ1-5; TRBD1 matches at 12 bases. The length of the CDR3 is 16 residues. V lost 6 bases, J lost 6 bases, and 9 bases stayed unmatched. Looked up from germline, CDR1 is MDHEN and CDR2 is SYDVKM. Written as DNA, the CDR3 is TGTGCCAGCAGCCTCACCGGGACAGGGGGCACTCAGCCCCAGCATTTT. Translating it yields CASSLTGTGGTQPQHF.

V usage is TRBV2 and J usage is TRBJ1-4; 9 bases are a match to TRBD1. The CDR3 consists of 15 residues. The germline V gene has CDR1 SNHLY and CDR2 FYNNEI. Trimming at V came to 6 bases and at J to 2 bases, leaving 4 bases not matched to a gene. CDR3 DNA: TGTGCCAGCAGGGGGGACAGGGTTACTAATGAAAAACTGTTTTTT. This translates into CASRGDRVTNEKLFF. The variable domain in full, completed from reference TRBV2 and TRBJ1-4, reads EPEVTQTPSHQVTQMGQEVILRCVPISNHLYFYWYRQILGQKVEFLVSFYNNEISEKSEIFDDQFSVERPDGSNFTLKIRSTKLEDSAMYFCASRGDRVTNEKLFFGSGTQLSVL.

A note on this clone: The sample contains more than one DNA sequence encoding this CDR3. The chain employs TRBV5-1 and TRBJ1-3; D possibly corresponds to TRBD1 (5 bases). CDR1 SGHRS and CDR2 YFSETQ come from the germline V gene. The CDR3 consists of 14 residues. V shed 4 bases and J shed 0 bases, with 8 bases lying between them. Here the CDR3 reads CASSPQGSGNTIYF. CDR3 DNA: TGCGCCAGCAGCCCTCAGGGCTCTGGAAACACCATATATTTT.

V is TRBV19 and J is TRBJ1-1; D unresolved. Germline loops: CDR1 LNHDA, CDR2 SQIVND (reference sequence). The V end was cut by 9 bases, the J end by 5 bases, with 10 bases between. This CDR3 region has 11 residues. The CDR3 spells CASQGGTEAFF. As DNA, the CDR3 is TGTGCCAGCCAAGGAGGGACTGAAGCTTTCTTT.

The chain links TRBV25-1 to TRBJ1-2; 8 nucleotides agree with TRBD1. Per germline, CDR1 MGHDK and CDR2 SYGVNS. This CDR3 region has 16 residues. V trimming: 3 bases; J trimming: 3 bases; junction bases outside the gene matches: 9. The CDR3 nucleotides read TGTGCCAGCAGTGACCCACAGGGGGGGTCATACTATGGCTACACCTTC. Protein product: CASSDPQGGSYYGYTF.